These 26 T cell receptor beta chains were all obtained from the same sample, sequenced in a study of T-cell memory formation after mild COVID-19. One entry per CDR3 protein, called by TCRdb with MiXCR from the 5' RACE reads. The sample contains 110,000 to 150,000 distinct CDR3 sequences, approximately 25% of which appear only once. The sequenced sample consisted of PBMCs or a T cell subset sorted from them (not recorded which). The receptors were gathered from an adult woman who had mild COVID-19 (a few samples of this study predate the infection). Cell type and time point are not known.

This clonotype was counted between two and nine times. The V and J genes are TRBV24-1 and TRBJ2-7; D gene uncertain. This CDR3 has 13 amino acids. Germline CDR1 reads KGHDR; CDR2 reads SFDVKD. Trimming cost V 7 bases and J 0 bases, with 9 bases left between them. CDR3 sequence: CATSSGISYEQYF. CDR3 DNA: TGTGCCACCAGCTCAGGTATCTCCTACGAGCAGTACTTC.

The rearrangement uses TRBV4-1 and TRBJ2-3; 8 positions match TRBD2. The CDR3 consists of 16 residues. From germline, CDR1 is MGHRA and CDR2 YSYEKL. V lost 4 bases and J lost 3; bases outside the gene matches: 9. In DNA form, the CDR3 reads TGCGCCAGCAGCCTCCTGTGGGCGGGGGGTACAGATACGCAGTATTTT. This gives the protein CASSLLWAGGTDTQYF.

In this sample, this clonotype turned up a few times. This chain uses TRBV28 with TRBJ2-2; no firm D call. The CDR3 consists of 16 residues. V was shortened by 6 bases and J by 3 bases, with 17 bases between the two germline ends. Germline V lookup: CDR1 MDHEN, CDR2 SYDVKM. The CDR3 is CASRVKYGRDTGELFF. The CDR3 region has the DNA TGTGCCAGCAGGGTAAAATACGGACGGGACACCGGGGAGCTGTTTTTT.

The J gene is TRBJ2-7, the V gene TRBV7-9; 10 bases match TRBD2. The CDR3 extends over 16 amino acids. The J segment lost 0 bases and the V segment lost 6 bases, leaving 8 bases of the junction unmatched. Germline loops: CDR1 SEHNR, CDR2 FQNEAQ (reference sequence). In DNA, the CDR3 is TGTGCCAGCAGATCAGTGACTAGCGGGTACTCCTACGAGCAGTACTTC. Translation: CASRSVTSGYSYEQYF.

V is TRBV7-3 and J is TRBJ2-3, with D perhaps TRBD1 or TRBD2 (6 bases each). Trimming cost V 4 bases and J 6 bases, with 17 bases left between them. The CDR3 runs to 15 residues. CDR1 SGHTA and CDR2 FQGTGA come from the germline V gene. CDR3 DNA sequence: TGTGCCAGCAGCTCCCTAGGGGGGCGGTTGGATACGCAGTATTTT. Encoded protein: CASSSLGGRLDTQYF.

The CDR3 here is CASSKTGYEQFF. In DNA form, the CDR3 reads TGTGCCAGCAGCAAGACAGGGTATGAGCAGTTCTTC. The chain employs TRBV7-3 and TRBJ2-1, with TRBD1 matching 7 bases. CDR1 and CDR2 from the germline V gene are SGHTA and FQGTGA. CDR3 size: 12 residues. V shed 5 bases, J shed 8 bases, and the junction held 3 bases outside the gene matches.

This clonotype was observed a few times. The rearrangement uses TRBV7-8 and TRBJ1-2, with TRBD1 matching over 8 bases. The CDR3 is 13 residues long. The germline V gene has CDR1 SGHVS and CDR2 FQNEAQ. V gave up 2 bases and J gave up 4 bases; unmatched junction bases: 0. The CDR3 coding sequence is TGTGCCAGCAGCTTAACAGGGGGCTATGGCTACACCTTC. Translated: CASSLTGGYGYTF.

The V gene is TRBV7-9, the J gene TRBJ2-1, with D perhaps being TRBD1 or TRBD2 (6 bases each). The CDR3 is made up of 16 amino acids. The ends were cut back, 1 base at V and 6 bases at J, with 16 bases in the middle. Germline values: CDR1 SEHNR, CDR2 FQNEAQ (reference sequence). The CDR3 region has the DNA TGTGCCAGCAGCTTAGAGTCCGGGGGCGAAAGCAATGAGCAGTTCTTC. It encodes CASSLESGGESNEQFF.

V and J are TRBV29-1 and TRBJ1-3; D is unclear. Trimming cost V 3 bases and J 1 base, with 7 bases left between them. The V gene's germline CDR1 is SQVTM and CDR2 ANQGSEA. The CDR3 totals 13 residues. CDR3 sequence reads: CSVESESGNTIYF. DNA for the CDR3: TGCAGCGTTGAGAGCGAATCTGGAAACACCATATATTTT.

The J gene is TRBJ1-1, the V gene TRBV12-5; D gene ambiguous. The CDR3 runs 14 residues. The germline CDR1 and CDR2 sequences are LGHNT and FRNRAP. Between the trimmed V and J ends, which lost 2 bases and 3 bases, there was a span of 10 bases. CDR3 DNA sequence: TGTGCTAGTGGTTTGCCTGCGGAGGACACTGAAGCTTTCTTT. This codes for CASGLPAEDTEAFF.

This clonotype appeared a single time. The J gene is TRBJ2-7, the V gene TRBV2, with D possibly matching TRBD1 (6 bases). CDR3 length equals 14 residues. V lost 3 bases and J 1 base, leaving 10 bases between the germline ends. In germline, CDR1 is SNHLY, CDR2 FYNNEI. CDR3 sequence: CASSDIQGSYEQYF. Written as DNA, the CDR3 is TGTGCCAGCAGTGACATACAGGGATCCTACGAGCAGTACTTC. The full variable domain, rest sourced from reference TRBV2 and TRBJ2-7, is EPEVTQTPSHQVTQMGQEVILRCVPISNHLYFYWYRQILGQKVEFLVSFYNNEISEKSEIFDDQFSVERPDGSNFTLKIRSTKLEDSAMYFCASSDIQGSYEQYFGPGTRLTVT.

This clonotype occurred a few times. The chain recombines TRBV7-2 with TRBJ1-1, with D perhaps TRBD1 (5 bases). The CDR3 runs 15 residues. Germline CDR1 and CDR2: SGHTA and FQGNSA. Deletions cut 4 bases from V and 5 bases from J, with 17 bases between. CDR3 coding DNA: TGTGCCAGCAGCTCATCTCTCGCAGGGCGGACTGAAGCTTTCTTT. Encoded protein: CASSSSLAGRTEAFF.

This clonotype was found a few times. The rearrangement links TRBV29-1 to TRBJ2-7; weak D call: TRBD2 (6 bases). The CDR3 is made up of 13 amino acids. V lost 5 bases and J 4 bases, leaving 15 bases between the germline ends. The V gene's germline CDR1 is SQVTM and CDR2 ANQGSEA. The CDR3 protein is CSVLLAGRYEQYF. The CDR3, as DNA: TGCAGCGTTTTACTGGCAGGGAGGTACGAGCAGTACTTC.

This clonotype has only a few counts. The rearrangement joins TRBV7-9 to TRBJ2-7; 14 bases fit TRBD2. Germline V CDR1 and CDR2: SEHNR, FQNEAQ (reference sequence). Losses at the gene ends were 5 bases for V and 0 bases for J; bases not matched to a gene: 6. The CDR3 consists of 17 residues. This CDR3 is CASSPGLAGGSSYEQYF. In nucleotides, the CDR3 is TGTGCCAGCAGCCCCGGACTAGCGGGGGGCAGCTCCTACGAGCAGTACTTC. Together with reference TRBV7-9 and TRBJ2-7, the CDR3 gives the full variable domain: DTGVSQNPRHKITKRGQNVTFRCDPISEHNRLYWYRQTLGQGPEFLTYFQNEAQLEKSRLLSDRFSAERPKGSFSTLEIQRTEQGDSAMYLCASSPGLAGGSSYEQYFGPGTRLTVT.

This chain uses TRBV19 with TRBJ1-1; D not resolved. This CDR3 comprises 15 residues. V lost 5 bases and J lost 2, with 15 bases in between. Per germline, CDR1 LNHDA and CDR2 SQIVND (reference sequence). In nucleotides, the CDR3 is TGTGCCAGTAGTTTTCAAGGGAGCGGTAACACTGAAGCTTTCTTT. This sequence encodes CASSFQGSGNTEAFF.

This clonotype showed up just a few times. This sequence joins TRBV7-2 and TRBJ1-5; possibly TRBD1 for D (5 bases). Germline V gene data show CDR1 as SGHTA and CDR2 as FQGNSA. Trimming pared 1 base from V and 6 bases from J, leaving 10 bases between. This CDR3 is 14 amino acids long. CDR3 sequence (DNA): TGTGCCAGCAGCTTAGTCCCGGGACCTCAGCCCCAGCATTTT. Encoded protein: CASSLVPGPQPQHF.

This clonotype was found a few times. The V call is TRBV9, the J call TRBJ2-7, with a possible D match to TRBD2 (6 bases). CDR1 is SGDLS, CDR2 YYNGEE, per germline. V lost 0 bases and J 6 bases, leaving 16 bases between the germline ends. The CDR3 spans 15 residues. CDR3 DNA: TGTGCCAGCAGCGTAGCGGGGGAAGCCCTCCCCGAGCAGTACTTC. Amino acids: CASSVAGEALPEQYF. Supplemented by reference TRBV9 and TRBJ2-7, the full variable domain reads DSGVTQTPKHLITATGQRVTLRCSPRSGDLSVYWYQQSLDQGLQFLIQYYNGEERAKGNILERFSAQQFPDLHSELNLSSLELGDSALYFCASSVAGEALPEQYFGPGTRLTVT.

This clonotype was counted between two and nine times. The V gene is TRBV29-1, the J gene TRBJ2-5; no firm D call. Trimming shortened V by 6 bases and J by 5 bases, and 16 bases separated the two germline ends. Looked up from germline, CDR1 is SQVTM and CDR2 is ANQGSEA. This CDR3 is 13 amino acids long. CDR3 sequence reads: CSVDLTDVETQYF. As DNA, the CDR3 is TGCAGCGTCGACCTTACTGACGTGGAGACCCAGTACTTC.

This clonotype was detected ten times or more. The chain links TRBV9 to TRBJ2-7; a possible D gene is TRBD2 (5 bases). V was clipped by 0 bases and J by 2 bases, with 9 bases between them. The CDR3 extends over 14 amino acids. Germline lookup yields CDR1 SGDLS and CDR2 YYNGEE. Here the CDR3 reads CASSVGEGAYEQYF. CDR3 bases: TGTGCCAGCAGCGTAGGAGAGGGCGCCTACGAGCAGTACTTC.

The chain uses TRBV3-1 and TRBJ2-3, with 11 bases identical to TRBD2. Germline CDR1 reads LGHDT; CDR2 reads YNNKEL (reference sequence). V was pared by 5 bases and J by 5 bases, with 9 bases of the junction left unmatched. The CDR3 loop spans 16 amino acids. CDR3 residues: CASSVNSGRGIDTQYF. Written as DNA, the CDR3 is TGTGCCAGCAGCGTTAATAGCGGGAGGGGAATAGATACGCAGTATTTT.

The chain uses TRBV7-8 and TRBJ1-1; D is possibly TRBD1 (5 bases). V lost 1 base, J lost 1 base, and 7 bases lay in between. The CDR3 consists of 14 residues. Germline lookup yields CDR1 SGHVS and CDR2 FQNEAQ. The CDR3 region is CASSLVTGNTEAFF. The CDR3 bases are TGTGCCAGCAGCTTAGTTACAGGGAACACTGAAGCTTTCTTT.

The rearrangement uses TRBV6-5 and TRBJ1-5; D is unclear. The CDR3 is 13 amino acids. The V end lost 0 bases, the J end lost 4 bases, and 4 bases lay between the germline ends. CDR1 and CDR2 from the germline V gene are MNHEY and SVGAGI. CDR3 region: CASSYSKNQPQHF. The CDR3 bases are TGTGCCAGCAGTTACTCAAAGAATCAGCCCCAGCATTTT.

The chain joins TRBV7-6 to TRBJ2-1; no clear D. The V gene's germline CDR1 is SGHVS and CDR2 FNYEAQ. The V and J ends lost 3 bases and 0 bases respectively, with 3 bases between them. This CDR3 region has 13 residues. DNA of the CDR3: TGTGCCAGCAGCTTTGCCTCCTACAATGAGCAGTTCTTC. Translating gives CASSFASYNEQFF. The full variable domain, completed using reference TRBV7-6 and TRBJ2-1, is GAGVSQSPRYKVTKRGQDVALRCDPISGHVSLYWYRQALGQGPEFLTYFNYEAQQDKSGLPNDRFSAERPEGSISTLTIQRTEQRDSAMYRCASSFASYNEQFFGPGTRLTVL.

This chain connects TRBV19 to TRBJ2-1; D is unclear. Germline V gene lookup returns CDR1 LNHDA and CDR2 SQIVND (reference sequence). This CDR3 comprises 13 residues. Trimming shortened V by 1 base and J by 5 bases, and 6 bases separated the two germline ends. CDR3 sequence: CASSIAPNNEQFF. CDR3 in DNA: TGTGCCAGTAGTATAGCCCCTAACAATGAGCAGTTCTTC.

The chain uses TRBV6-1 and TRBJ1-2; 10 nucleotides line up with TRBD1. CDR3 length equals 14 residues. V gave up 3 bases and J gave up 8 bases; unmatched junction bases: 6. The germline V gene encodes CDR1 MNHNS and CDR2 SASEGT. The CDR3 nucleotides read TGTGCCAGCAGTGAGGTGGGGACAGGGGACGGCTACACCTTC. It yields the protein CASSEVGTGDGYTF.

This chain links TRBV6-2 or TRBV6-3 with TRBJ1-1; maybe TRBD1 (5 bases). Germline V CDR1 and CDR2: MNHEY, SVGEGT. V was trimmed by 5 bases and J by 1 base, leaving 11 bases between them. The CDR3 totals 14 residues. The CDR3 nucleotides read TGTGCCAGCAGTACTCGCAGGGAGAACACTGAAGCTTTCTTT. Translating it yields CASSTRRENTEAFF.